The rows below give T cell receptor beta chains drawn from one sample of a study of graft-versus-host responses after intestinal transplantation. Only in-frame clones appear in the TCRdb table, and some are missing; sequencing was by immunoSEQ multiplex PCR. The table shows 90,000 to 130,000 clones, with 85% to 95% occurring only once. Antigen specificity for these receptors is unknown. The specimen comprised unstimulated CD8+ T cells sorted from spleen or lymph node cells, sampled before intestinal transplant. Receptor source: a human donor who received an intestinal transplant. The CDR3 runs from the conserved cysteine through the conserved F or W. Fields, in order: clone size, V gene, D gene, J gene, CDR3 DNA, CDR3 protein. D genes are given only for firm matches. Rows may omit the clone size; those that give it use once, few, many or a size class.

clone_size: .; v_call: TRBV9; d_call: .; j_call: TRBJ1-3; cdr3_nt: TGTGCCAGCAGTTCAGGGTACTCTGGAAACACCATATATTTT; cdr3_aa: CASSSGYSGNTIYF
clone_size: .; v_call: TRBV7-3; d_call: TRBD2; j_call: TRBJ2-3; cdr3_nt: TGTGCCAGCAGGAGAAGCGGGGACACAGATACGCAGTATTTT; cdr3_aa: CASRRSGDTDTQYF
clone_size: .; v_call: TRBV5-1; d_call: .; j_call: TRBJ1-1; cdr3_nt: TGCGCCAGCAGCTCAAGGAGGCCTAACACTGAAGCTTTCTTT; cdr3_aa: CASSSRRPNTEAFF
clone_size: .; v_call: TRBV6-5; d_call: TRBD1; j_call: TRBJ2-7; cdr3_nt: TGTGCCAGCAGCCCTGAGGGGGCCTCCTACGAGCAGTACTTC; cdr3_aa: CASSPEGASYEQYF
clone_size: few; v_call: TRBV30; d_call: TRBD1; j_call: TRBJ2-7; cdr3_nt: TGTGCCTGGAGGGGGGACAGCTCCTACGAGCAGTACTTC; cdr3_aa: CAWRGDSSYEQYF
clone_size: .; v_call: TRBV29-1; d_call: .; j_call: TRBJ2-7; cdr3_nt: TGCAGCGCCCGAGGACAGACCTACGAGCAGTACTTC; cdr3_aa: CSARGQTYEQYF
clone_size: .; v_call: TRBV29-1; d_call: .; j_call: TRBJ2-7; cdr3_nt: TGCAGCGTAATTGGGGAGGACTGGAACGCCTACGAGCAGTACTTC; cdr3_aa: CSVIGEDWNAYEQYF
clone_size: .; v_call: TRBV29-1; d_call: TRBD1; j_call: TRBJ2-7; cdr3_nt: TGCAGCGTTGAAGGGACAGGCTACGAGCAGTACTTC; cdr3_aa: CSVEGTGYEQYF
clone_size: .; v_call: TRBV20-1; d_call: .; j_call: TRBJ1-4; cdr3_nt: TGCAGTGCTGGGTGGGCGGGAGAGATGTTTTTT; cdr3_aa: CSAGWAGEMFF
clone_size: .; v_call: TRBV19; d_call: TRBD1; j_call: TRBJ2-7; cdr3_nt: TGTGCCACCTCACAGGGGGTGGCCTATGAGCAGTACTTC; cdr3_aa: CATSQGVAYEQYF
clone_size: .; v_call: TRBV6-5; d_call: .; j_call: TRBJ2-1; cdr3_nt: TGTGCCAGCAGTTATGGGGGGTCCTACAATGAGCAGTTCTTC; cdr3_aa: CASSYGGSYNEQFF
clone_size: .; v_call: TRBV7-9; d_call: .; j_call: TRBJ1-2; cdr3_nt: TGTGCCAGCAGTGACAGGATGCTCGGCTATGGCTACACCTTC; cdr3_aa: CASSDRMLGYGYTF
clone_size: .; v_call: TRBV27; d_call: TRBD2; j_call: TRBJ2-7; cdr3_nt: TGTGCCAGCAGTTACACTAGCGGGAGCTCCTACGAGCAGTACTTC; cdr3_aa: CASSYTSGSSYEQYF
clone_size: .; v_call: TRBV28; d_call: .; j_call: TRBJ2-1; cdr3_nt: TGTGCCTCCCATAGGTACAATGAGCAGTTCTTC; cdr3_aa: CASHRYNEQFF
clone_size: .; v_call: TRBV5-4; d_call: TRBD2; j_call: TRBJ2-5; cdr3_nt: TGTGCCAGCCCCCTCCGGAGCGGGGACCCCGGAGAGACCCAGTACTTC; cdr3_aa: CASPLRSGDPGETQYF
clone_size: .; v_call: TRBV4-1; d_call: TRBD1; j_call: TRBJ1-1; cdr3_nt: TGCGCCAGCAGTACCGGGACAGGGACTAACACCGTGGGTGCTGAAGCTTTCTTT; cdr3_aa: CASSTGTGTNTVGAEAFF
clone_size: few; v_call: TRBV5-4; d_call: TRBD2; j_call: TRBJ2-7; cdr3_nt: TGTGCCAGCAGCACCGCCGGGACTAGCGACGAGCAGTACTTC; cdr3_aa: CASSTAGTSDEQYF
clone_size: once; v_call: TRBV2; d_call: TRBD2; j_call: TRBJ2-7; cdr3_nt: TGTGCCAGCAGTGATACTAGCGGCTACGAGCAGTACTTC; cdr3_aa: CASSDTSGYEQYF
clone_size: .; v_call: TRBV4-1; d_call: TRBD2; j_call: TRBJ2-4; cdr3_nt: TGCGCCAGCAGCCAACTAGCGGGGGCGGGGATAGCCAAAAACATTCAGTACTTC; cdr3_aa: CASSQLAGAGIAKNIQYF
clone_size: .; v_call: TRBV19; d_call: .; j_call: TRBJ2-7; cdr3_nt: TGTGCCAGTAGTTGGGGCGGCAGGGACGAGCAGTACTTC; cdr3_aa: CASSWGGRDEQYF
clone_size: .; v_call: TRBV7-9; d_call: .; j_call: TRBJ2-7; cdr3_nt: TGTGCCAGCAGCTTCGCCGGGACATCCTACGAGCAGTACTTC; cdr3_aa: CASSFAGTSYEQYF
clone_size: .; v_call: TRBV6-4; d_call: TRBD2; j_call: TRBJ2-3; cdr3_nt: TGTGCCAGCAGTGACGGGGACTATGCTAGCACAGATACGCAGTATTTT; cdr3_aa: CASSDGDYASTDTQYF
clone_size: .; v_call: TRBV28; d_call: .; j_call: TRBJ1-5; cdr3_nt: TGTGCCAGCAGGGGAATAACAGGGTATGAACAGCCCCAGCATTTT; cdr3_aa: CASRGITGYEQPQHF
clone_size: .; v_call: TRBV6-1; d_call: TRBD2; j_call: TRBJ2-7; cdr3_nt: TGTGCCAGCAGTGAAGTCGGACTAGCGGGAGTCTACGAGCAGTACTTC; cdr3_aa: CASSEVGLAGVYEQYF
clone_size: .; v_call: TRBV7-9; d_call: .; j_call: TRBJ1-5; cdr3_nt: TGTGCCAGCAGCCCCCAGTGGGGTAATCAGCCCCAGCATTTT; cdr3_aa: CASSPQWGNQPQHF
clone_size: .; v_call: TRBV19; d_call: .; j_call: TRBJ2-1; cdr3_nt: TGTGCCAGTAGTATACGACTAGTAAACGAGCAGTTCTTC; cdr3_aa: CASSIRLVNEQFF
clone_size: .; v_call: TRBV7-6; d_call: .; j_call: TRBJ2-1; cdr3_nt: TGTGCCAGCAGCTTAGCGCTGACAGGCCATTTCGCTGAGCAGTTCTTC; cdr3_aa: CASSLALTGHFAEQFF
clone_size: .; v_call: TRBV21-1; d_call: .; j_call: TRBJ2-7; cdr3_nt: TGTGCCAGCAGCAAAGCACATTTGAGGACTAGTAGATCCGAGCAGTACTTC; cdr3_aa: CASSKAHLRTSRSEQYF
clone_size: .; v_call: TRBV27; d_call: .; j_call: TRBJ2-3; cdr3_nt: TGTGCCAGCAGTCTCCGGGACGGGACATCGGGGACGCAGTATTTT; cdr3_aa: CASSLRDGTSGTQYF
clone_size: .; v_call: TRBV4-1; d_call: .; j_call: TRBJ2-7; cdr3_nt: TGCGCCAGCAGCCCCCGACCGCTGGACAGAGCCTACGAGCAGTACTTC; cdr3_aa: CASSPRPLDRAYEQYF
clone_size: .; v_call: TRBV7-8; d_call: .; j_call: TRBJ1-3; cdr3_nt: TGTGCCAGCAGCGTACGTGGAAACACCATATATTTT; cdr3_aa: CASSVRGNTIYF
clone_size: once; v_call: TRBV28; d_call: TRBD2; j_call: TRBJ2-1; cdr3_nt: TGTGCCAGCAGCCGGATCGCTAGCGGGCTGAACAATGAGCAGTTCTTC; cdr3_aa: CASSRIASGLNNEQFF
clone_size: once; v_call: TRBV28; d_call: .; j_call: TRBJ2-7; cdr3_nt: TGTGCCAGCAGTTTACGGCGTTTACCCTCCTACGAGCAGTACTTC; cdr3_aa: CASSLRRLPSYEQYF
clone_size: .; v_call: TRBV27; d_call: TRBD1; j_call: TRBJ2-3; cdr3_nt: TGTGCCAGCAGTTTAACGGCAGGGGGCTGGACAGATACGCAGTATTTT; cdr3_aa: CASSLTAGGWTDTQYF
clone_size: .; v_call: TRBV5-6; d_call: .; j_call: TRBJ1-1; cdr3_nt: TGTGCCAGCAGCTTTTTCGGGGGAACTGAAGCTTTCTTT; cdr3_aa: CASSFFGGTEAFF
clone_size: once; v_call: TRBV5-1; d_call: TRBD1; j_call: TRBJ2-7; cdr3_nt: TGCGCCAGCAGCTTAGGGACAGGGGATGACGAGCAGTACTTC; cdr3_aa: CASSLGTGDDEQYF
clone_size: .; v_call: TRBV19; d_call: .; j_call: TRBJ1-1; cdr3_nt: TGTGCCAGTAGATACGGGGCCATGAACACTGAAGCTTTCTTT; cdr3_aa: CASRYGAMNTEAFF
clone_size: .; v_call: TRBV4-2; d_call: .; j_call: TRBJ1-4; cdr3_nt: TGTGCCAGCAGCCAAGGGGACACACGTATGGAAAAACTGTTTTTT; cdr3_aa: CASSQGDTRMEKLFF
clone_size: .; v_call: TRBV11-2; d_call: TRBD1; j_call: TRBJ1-2; cdr3_nt: TGTGCCAGCAGCTTAGGTCCGACAGGGAACTATGGCTACACCTTC; cdr3_aa: CASSLGPTGNYGYTF
clone_size: .; v_call: TRBV27; d_call: TRBD1; j_call: TRBJ2-7; cdr3_nt: TGTGCCAGCGCCCTAAGGGACAGGGCGGCCTACGAGCAGTACTTC; cdr3_aa: CASALRDRAAYEQYF
clone_size: .; v_call: TRBV9; d_call: TRBD2; j_call: TRBJ2-7; cdr3_nt: TGTGCCAGCAGCGTAGGAGGTTCTAGCGGTTACGAGCAGTACTTC; cdr3_aa: CASSVGGSSGYEQYF
clone_size: .; v_call: TRBV19; d_call: TRBD1; j_call: TRBJ1-5; cdr3_nt: TGTGCCAGTAGTATGGAAGCGGGCCAGGGGGCTGGGCAGCCCCAGCATTTT; cdr3_aa: CASSMEAGQGAGQPQHF
clone_size: .; v_call: TRBV15; d_call: .; j_call: TRBJ1-2; cdr3_nt: TGTGCCACCAGCGACACAGGGAACTATGGCTACACCTTC; cdr3_aa: CATSDTGNYGYTF
clone_size: .; v_call: TRBV27; d_call: .; j_call: TRBJ2-1; cdr3_nt: TGTGCCAGCAGTTTACGAGACATCGGCGTTGATGAGCAGTTCTTC; cdr3_aa: CASSLRDIGVDEQFF
clone_size: .; v_call: TRBV19; d_call: .; j_call: TRBJ2-7; cdr3_nt: TGTGCCAGTAGTCCGGGAGTTACCTACGAGCAGTACTTC; cdr3_aa: CASSPGVTYEQYF
clone_size: .; v_call: TRBV27; d_call: .; j_call: TRBJ1-1; cdr3_nt: TGTGCCAGCAGTTTAGGCCCCCCCGGCGCAGATGCTTTCTTT; cdr3_aa: CASSLGPPGADAFF
clone_size: .; v_call: TRBV13; d_call: .; j_call: TRBJ2-2; cdr3_nt: TGTGCCAGCAGCTTCCGGACAGTCAACACCGGGGAGCTGTTTTTT; cdr3_aa: CASSFRTVNTGELFF
clone_size: .; v_call: TRBV9; d_call: .; j_call: TRBJ2-7; cdr3_nt: TGTGCCAGCAGCGTAGGAGGGAATTCTTTCGAGCAGTACTTC; cdr3_aa: CASSVGGNSFEQYF
clone_size: .; v_call: TRBV19; d_call: TRBD1; j_call: TRBJ1-1; cdr3_nt: TGTGCCAGTATCCTCGGGCCAGGGGGTACTGAAGCTTTCTTT; cdr3_aa: CASILGPGGTEAFF
clone_size: .; v_call: TRBV9; d_call: .; j_call: TRBJ1-1; cdr3_nt: TGTGCCAGCAGCGCGGGGGCGAACACTGAAGCTTTCTTT; cdr3_aa: CASSAGANTEAFF
clone_size: .; v_call: TRBV27; d_call: .; j_call: TRBJ2-1; cdr3_nt: TGTGCCAGCAGTTTATCTAGCTACAATGAGCAGTTCTTC; cdr3_aa: CASSLSSYNEQFF
clone_size: .; v_call: TRBV15; d_call: .; j_call: TRBJ2-1; cdr3_nt: TGTGCCACCAGCAATCTAGACAATGAGCAGTTCTTC; cdr3_aa: CATSNLDNEQFF